Below, 19 T cell receptor beta chains from the same sample are listed, as sequenced in a study of T cells in Graves' hyperthyroidism and ophthalmopathy. It was RNA transcripts that yielded the amplified TCR beta CDR3 regions. Initially, a first-round RT-PCR of the TCR CDR3 employed the HTBI primer set. TCRdb called the multiplex PCR reads again in MiXCR, with one record for every CDR3 protein. The sample yields hundreds of thousands of distinct CDR3 sequences, approximately 16% seen once. Material for sequencing was blood. These receptors were collected from a woman in her late teens or twenties with Graves' ophthalmopathy.

This clonotype was counted many times. The chain carries TRBV12-3 or TRBV12-4 and TRBJ2-7; the match to TRBD1 covers 7 bases. V was pared by 6 bases and J by 2 bases, with 10 bases of the junction left unmatched. CDR3 length: 15 residues. This chain's CDR3 is CASRAPGQSPYEQYF. As DNA, the CDR3 is TGTGCCAGCAGAGCTCCGGGACAGAGTCCCTACGAGCAGTACTTC.

This clonotype was detected many times. The chain has TRBV12-3 or TRBV12-4 and TRBJ2-7; tentatively, D is TRBD1 or TRBD2 (5 bases each). This CDR3 has 14 amino acids. Trimming removed 4 bases from V and 0 bases from J, with 10 bases in between. CDR3 coding DNA: TGTGCCAGCAGTTCCCGGGACCGCTCCTACGAGCAGTACTTC. This encodes CASSSRDRSYEQYF.

Regarding this clonotype: A read error may explain this, as a much larger clone is one base away. The genes are TRBV7-2 and TRBJ1-2, with a possible D match to TRBD1 (6 bases). V lost 2 bases, J lost 9 bases, and 22 bases lay in between. Germline CDR1 SGHTA, CDR2 FQGNSA. The CDR3 totals 16 residues. CDR3 nucleotides: TGTGCCAGCAGCTTAACTGGCGACTGGATTGGGGGGCGCTACACCTTC. Translating it yields CASSLTGDWIGGRYTF.

The chain joins TRBV19 to TRBJ1-4, with 7 bases that match TRBD1. Germline V gives CDR1 LNHDA, CDR2 SQIVND (reference sequence). The CDR3 sequence is 20 residues long. The trim removed 7 bases at V and 5 bases at J, leaving 25 bases unmatched. DNA for the CDR3: TGTGCCAGTACCCAAGCAGGGGGATCCGTCCGCCAAGTACTGAATGAAAAACTGTTTTTT. Translated, it gives CASTQAGGSVRQVLNEKLFF. The full variable domain, rest sourced from reference TRBV19 and TRBJ1-4, is DGGITQSPKYLFRKEGQNVTLSCEQNLNHDAMYWYRQDPGQGLRLIYYSQIVNDFQKGDIAEGYSVSREKKESFPLTVTSAQKNPTAFYLCASTQAGGSVRQVLNEKLFFGSGTQLSVL.

Many counts were recorded for this clonotype. V usage is TRBV6-2 or TRBV6-3 and J usage is TRBJ2-2; D gene uncertain. V was shortened by 2 bases and J by 3 bases, with 4 bases between the two germline ends. The CDR3 totals 13 residues. Looked up from germline, CDR1 is MNHEY and CDR2 is SVGEGT. This CDR3 is CASSYPYTGELFF. The DNA for the CDR3 is TGTGCCAGCAGTTACCCATACACCGGGGAGCTGTTTTTT.

This clonotype was found many times. The gene calls are TRBV30 and TRBJ2-7, with TRBD1 matching 9 bases. Germline V gene sequence: CDR1 GTSNPN, CDR2 SVGIG (reference sequence). This CDR3 is 14 amino acids long. V shed 3 bases and J 4 bases; nucleotides not matched to a gene: 7. CDR3 amino acids: CAWRLTGGSYEQYF. The CDR3 DNA follows: TGTGCCTGGAGGCTGACAGGGGGGAGTTACGAGCAGTACTTC.

This clonotype was seen only a few times. The chain joins TRBV4-1 to TRBJ2-5; D perhaps matches TRBD2 (6 bases). The germline V gene has CDR1 MGHRA and CDR2 YSYEKL. The CDR3 consists of 16 residues. Trimming left V 1 base short and J 5 bases short, with 17 bases between. CDR3 nucleotides: TGCGCCAGCAGCCAAGTTCCGCGGGGTCGCTTGGAGACCCAGTACTTC. This encodes CASSQVPRGRLETQYF.

The sample holds many counts of this clonotype. The chain recombines TRBV24-1 with TRBJ2-2; D is possibly TRBD2 (6 bases). The germline V gene encodes CDR1 KGHDR and CDR2 SFDVKD. This CDR3 region has 17 residues. V was trimmed by 11 bases and J by 6 bases, leaving 27 bases between them. For the CDR3, the DNA is TGTGCCAGTTCCTGGGGCCCCGGCCATACGGGGGCCGGGGAGCTGTTTTTT. Encoded protein: CASSWGPGHTGAGELFF.

This clonotype was seen repeatedly, ten times or more. The gene calls are TRBV20-1 and TRBJ2-5, with D unclear. The germline V and J ends were trimmed by 3 bases and 0 bases, with 5 bases remaining between them. The V gene's germline CDR1 is DFQATT and CDR2 SNEGSKA (reference sequence). CDR3 length: 12 residues. The CDR3 loop reads CSASRDQETQYF. For the CDR3, the DNA is TGCAGTGCTAGTCGCGACCAAGAGACCCAGTACTTC.

In its sample, this clonotype was seen many times. This sequence joins TRBV6-5 and TRBJ1-1; D may be TRBD1 (6 bases). The CDR3 totals 16 residues. Germline CDR1 MNHEY, CDR2 SVGAGI. With 2 bases removed from V and 4 bases from J, the gap between germline ends came to 17 bases. The CDR3 DNA sequence: TGTGCCAGCAGTTACAAAGGGGGGATCGGTGTCACTGAAGCTTTCTTT. It is translated as CASSYKGGIGVTEAFF.

This clonotype showed up many times. The CDR3 here is CSAKQDSDTQYF. CDR3 in DNA: TGCAGTGCTAAGCAGGACTCAGATACGCAGTATTTT. The genes are TRBV20-1 and TRBJ2-3, with D possibly being TRBD2 (5 bases). The CDR3 totals 12 residues. Trimming shortened V by 4 bases and J by 4 bases, and 9 bases separated the two germline ends. Looked up from germline, CDR1 is DFQATT and CDR2 is SNEGSKA (reference sequence).

The chain combines TRBV6-1 with TRBJ1-5, with 8 positions matching TRBD1. This CDR3 is 17 amino acids long. Germline CDR1 is MNHNS and CDR2 is SASEGT. The trim removed 1 base at V and 2 bases at J, leaving 7 bases unmatched. DNA for the CDR3: TGTGCCAGCAGTGAAGGACAGGGGCTAGTCGGCAATCAGCCCCAGCATTTT. Residues: CASSEGQGLVGNQPQHF.

Turning to this clonotype: A read error may explain this, as a much larger clone is one base away. Here the CDR3 reads CASSLPKICGYTF. In DNA, the CDR3 is TGTGCCAGCAGTCTCCCTAAGATATGTGGCTACACCTTC. The genes are TRBV28 and TRBJ1-2; no reliable D call. Germline CDR1 is MDHEN and CDR2 is SYDVKM. The V end lost 5 bases, the J end lost 7 bases, and 14 bases lay between the germline ends. This CDR3 has 13 residues.

This clonotype has a count of ten or more. This chain connects TRBV5-1 to TRBJ1-1; no clear D. V was cut by 5 bases and J by 4 bases, with 15 bases left in between. Germline-derived CDR1 and CDR2 are SGHRS and YFSETQ. This CDR3 has 14 residues. The CDR3 DNA sequence: TGCGCCAGCAGGGTCCAGAATAAGGGCACTGAAGCTTTCTTT. Translation: CASRVQNKGTEAFF.

The table lists this clonotype with many counts. The V gene is TRBV7-2, the J gene TRBJ1-2; 7 bases line up with TRBD1. The trim removed 5 bases at V and 5 bases at J, leaving 8 bases unmatched. Germline lookup yields CDR1 SGHTA and CDR2 FQGNSA. The CDR3 covers 14 residues. The CDR3 reads CASSQTGTAYGYTF. DNA of the CDR3: TGTGCCAGCAGCCAGACCGGGACAGCTTATGGCTACACCTTC.

Ten or more counts support this clonotype. The chain couples TRBV11-2 to TRBJ2-3; D is possibly TRBD2 (6 bases). Germline V gene lookup returns CDR1 SGHAT and CDR2 FQNNGV. There are 14 residues in the CDR3. V lost 5 bases to trimming and J lost 2 bases, with 11 bases between them. CDR3 bases: TGTGCCAGCAGCCCGCGGGGTACCACAGATACGCAGTATTTT. It specifies CASSPRGTTDTQYF.

This clonotype was found a few times. V gene TRBV5-5 combines with J gene TRBJ2-6; no clear D. CDR1 and CDR2 (germline): SGHKS, YYEKEE (reference sequence). The V end lost 2 bases, the J end lost 11 bases, and 11 bases lay between the germline ends. The length of the CDR3 is 13 residues. Here the CDR3 reads CASSFWTDHVLTF. CDR3 bases: TGTGCCAGCAGCTTCTGGACGGATCACGTCCTGACTTTC.

V and J are TRBV7-2 and TRBJ2-7, with 9 bases identical to TRBD1. Germline V gene lookup returns CDR1 SGHTA and CDR2 FQGNSA. The CDR3 has 16 amino acids. J was trimmed by 1 base and V by 4 bases; bases with no gene match: 8. The CDR3 DNA reads TGTGCCAGCAGCTCGGAGCTCGGGACAGGGTCCTACGAGCAGTACTTC. Protein product: CASSSELGTGSYEQYF.

V and J are TRBV19 and TRBJ2-2; 8 bases map to TRBD2. The CDR3 extends over 15 amino acids. The junction had 4 bases not matched to a gene; V was cut back by 7 bases and J by 0 bases. Germline CDR1 and CDR2: LNHDA and SQIVND (reference sequence). DNA of the CDR3: TGTGCCAGTACCTTCGGGGGGGCGAACACCGGGGAGCTGTTTTTT. Amino acid sequence: CASTFGGANTGELFF.